This TCR beta chain was observed in a study of T cells in Graves' hyperthyroidism and ophthalmopathy. Overall study results and limits: In the blood, most expanded thyroid clonotypes above 0.001 appeared as well.

Looked up from germline, CDR1 is SGHNT and CDR2 is YYREEE (reference sequence). The CDR3 extends over 15 amino acids. V was clipped by 4 bases and J by 7 bases, with 18 bases between them. Amplified regions were TCR beta CDR3 sequences from RNA transcripts. HTBI primers were employed in a first-round RT-PCR of the TCR CDR3. From the multiplex PCR reads, TCRdb called clonotypes with MiXCR, one entry per CDR3 protein. The sample gives nearly 250,000 distinct CDR3 sequences, less than 20% of which show up once; approximately 30% is in the top ten. Of note for this clonotype: Its cognate antigen is unknown.

Lactation, pregnancy, other autoimmune disease or uncontrolled infection excluded patients. In making diagnoses, clinical symptoms, serum thyroxine and TRAb, thyroid ultrasound and orbital computed tomography were all used. PBMCs were collected from an approximately 9.2 ml volume of fresh peripheral blood. The chain has TRBV5-4 and TRBJ2-1; D is unclear. This TCR came from a woman younger than 30 with Graves' ophthalmopathy. Sample: blood. Here the CDR3 DNA reads TGTGCCAGCAGCCAAGGGATCGGGCCGAGAAATGAGCAGTTCTTC. Translation: CASSQGIGPRNEQFF.